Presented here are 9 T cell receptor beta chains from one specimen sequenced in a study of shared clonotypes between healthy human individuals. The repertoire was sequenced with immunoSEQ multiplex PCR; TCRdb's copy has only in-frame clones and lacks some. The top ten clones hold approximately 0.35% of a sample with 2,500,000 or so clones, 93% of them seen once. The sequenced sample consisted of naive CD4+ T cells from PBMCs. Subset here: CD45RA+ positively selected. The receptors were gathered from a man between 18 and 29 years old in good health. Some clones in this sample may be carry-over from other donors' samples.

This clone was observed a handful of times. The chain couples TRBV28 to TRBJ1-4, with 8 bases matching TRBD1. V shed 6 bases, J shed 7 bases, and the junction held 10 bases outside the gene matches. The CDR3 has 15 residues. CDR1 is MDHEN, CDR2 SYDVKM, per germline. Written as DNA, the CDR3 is TGTGCCAGCAGCTCCGTGACAGGGGACGGTGAAAAACTGTTTTTT. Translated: CASSSVTGDGEKLFF.

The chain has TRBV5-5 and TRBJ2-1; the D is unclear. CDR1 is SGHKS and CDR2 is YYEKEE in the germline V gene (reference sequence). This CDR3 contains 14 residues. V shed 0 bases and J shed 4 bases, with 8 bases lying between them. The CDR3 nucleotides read TGTGCCAGCAGCTTGGGATCGTTATACAATGAGCAGTTCTTC. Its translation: CASSLGSLYNEQFF.

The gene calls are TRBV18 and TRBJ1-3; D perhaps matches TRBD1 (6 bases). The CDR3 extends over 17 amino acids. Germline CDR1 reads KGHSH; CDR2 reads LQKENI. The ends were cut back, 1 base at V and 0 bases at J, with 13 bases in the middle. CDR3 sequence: CASSPQNGQYSGNTIYF. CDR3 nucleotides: TGTGCCAGCTCACCACAAAATGGACAGTACTCTGGAAACACCATATATTTT.

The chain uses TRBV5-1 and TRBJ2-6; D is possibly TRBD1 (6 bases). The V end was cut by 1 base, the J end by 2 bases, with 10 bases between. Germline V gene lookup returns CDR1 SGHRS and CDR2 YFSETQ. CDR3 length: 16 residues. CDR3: CASSLPGAPGANVLTF. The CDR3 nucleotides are TGCGCCAGCAGCTTGCCAGGGGCGCCTGGGGCCAACGTCCTGACTTTC.

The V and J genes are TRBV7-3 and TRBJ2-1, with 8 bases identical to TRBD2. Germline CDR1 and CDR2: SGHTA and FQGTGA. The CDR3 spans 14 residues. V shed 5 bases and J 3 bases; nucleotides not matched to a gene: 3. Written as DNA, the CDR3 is TGTGCCAGCAGCGGGGCGGGAGGCTACAATGAGCAGTTCTTC. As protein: CASSGAGGYNEQFF.

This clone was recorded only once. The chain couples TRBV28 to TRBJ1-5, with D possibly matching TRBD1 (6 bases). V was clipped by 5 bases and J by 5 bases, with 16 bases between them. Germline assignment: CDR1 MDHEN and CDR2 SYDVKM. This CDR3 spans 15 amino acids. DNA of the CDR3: TGTGCCAGCAGTCCCCCCGACAGGCCGGATCAGCCCCAGCATTTT. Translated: CASSPPDRPDQPQHF.

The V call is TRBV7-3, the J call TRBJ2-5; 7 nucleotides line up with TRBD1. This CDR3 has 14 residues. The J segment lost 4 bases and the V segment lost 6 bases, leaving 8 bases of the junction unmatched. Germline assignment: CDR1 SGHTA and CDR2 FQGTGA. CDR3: CASRGTRQGETQYF. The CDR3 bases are TGTGCCAGCAGGGGGACGCGACAGGGAGAGACCCAGTACTTC.

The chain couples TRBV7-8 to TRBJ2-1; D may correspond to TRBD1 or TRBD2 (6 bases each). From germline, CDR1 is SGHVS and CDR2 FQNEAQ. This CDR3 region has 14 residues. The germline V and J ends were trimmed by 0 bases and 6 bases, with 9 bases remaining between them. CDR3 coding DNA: TGTGCCAGCAGCTTAGCGGGGGGCAGCAATGAGCAGTTCTTC. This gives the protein CASSLAGGSNEQFF.

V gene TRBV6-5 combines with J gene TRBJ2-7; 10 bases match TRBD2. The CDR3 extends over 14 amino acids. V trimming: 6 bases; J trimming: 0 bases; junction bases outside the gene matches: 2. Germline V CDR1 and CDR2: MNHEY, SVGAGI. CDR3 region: CASRTSGDSYEQYF. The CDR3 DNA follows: TGTGCCAGCAGAACTAGCGGGGACTCCTACGAGCAGTACTTC.